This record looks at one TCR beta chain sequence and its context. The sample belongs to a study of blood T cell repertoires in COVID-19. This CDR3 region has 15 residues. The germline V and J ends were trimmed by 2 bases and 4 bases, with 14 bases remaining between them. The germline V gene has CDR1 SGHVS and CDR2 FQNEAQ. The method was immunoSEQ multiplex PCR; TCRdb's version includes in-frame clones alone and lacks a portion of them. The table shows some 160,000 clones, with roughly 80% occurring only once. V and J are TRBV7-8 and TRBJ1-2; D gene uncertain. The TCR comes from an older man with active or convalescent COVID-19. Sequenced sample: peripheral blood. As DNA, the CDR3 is TGTGCCAGCAGCTTATATCTAGCTCCCACCTATGGCTACACCTTC. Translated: CASSLYLAPTYGYTF.